The source of this T cell receptor (beta chain) is a study of spatial heterogeneity in lung cancer. As for the study in general: Sequence detection consistently recorded a greater number of beta-chain than alpha-chain sequences. Combinations of a unique TCR and a UMI were tallied in raw reads, and on average each appeared more than ten times.

Each CDR3 protein is one row after TCRdb ran MiXCR on the 5' RACE reads. There are more than 80,000 distinct CDR3 sequences in the sample; 12% occur only once, and under 50% lies in the top ten. In germline, CDR1 is DFQATT, CDR2 SNEGSKA (reference sequence). V lost 5 bases, J lost 1 base, and 11 bases lay in between. The CDR3 has 13 residues. Time point reported: sample taken at primary tumor resection. Extraction of whole RNA from tumor, nontumor lung or frozen PBMC preceded unsorted sequencing. Patients with untreated early-stage non-small cell lung cancer, numbering some 68, were the donors. The chain has TRBV20-1 and TRBJ1-1; D is unclear. The clonotype was recovered from a male donor with early-stage non-small cell lung cancer. The sample here was PBMCs, taken at surgery. CDR3 loop: CSAEGNPNTEAFF. The CDR3 bases are TGCAGTGCTGAAGGAAACCCGAACACTGAAGCTTTCTTT.